The clone carrying this TCR beta chain was seen once. The data derive from a study of CD8 T cells in Susac syndrome. Germline-derived CDR1 and CDR2 are SGDLS and YYNGEE. The J segment lost 2 bases and the V segment lost 6 bases, leaving 8 bases of the junction unmatched. This CDR3 has 14 residues. The authors carried out high-throughput sequencing of TCR beta. They applied it to CD8+ and CD4+ T cells obtained from blood. The TEMRA cells underwent FACS enrichment, while the CD8+ and CD4+ T cells underwent negative isolation. An amount of RNA that ranged from about 0.45 to 1 ug was reverse transcribed with random hexamers. One entry per CDR3 protein results from TCRdb running MiXCR on the immunoSEQ multiplex PCR reads. The table shows 100,000 to 150,000 distinct CDR3 sequences, with around 96% occurring only once.

This clonotype was obtained from a human donor with Susac syndrome. The sequencing sample was made of CD8+ T cells from PBMCs. This rearrangement joins TRBV9 to TRBJ2-7, with TRBD1 matching over 7 bases. CDR3 in amino acids: CASTPGQSPYEQYF. DNA for the CDR3: TGTGCCAGCACCCCGGGACAGAGTCCCTACGAGCAGTACTTC. Full variable domain (missing parts from reference TRBV9 and TRBJ2-7): DSGVTQTPKHLITATGQRVTLRCSPRSGDLSVYWYQQSLDQGLQFLIQYYNGEERAKGNILERFSAQQFPDLHSELNLSSLELGDSALYFCASTPGQSPYEQYFGPGTRLTVT.